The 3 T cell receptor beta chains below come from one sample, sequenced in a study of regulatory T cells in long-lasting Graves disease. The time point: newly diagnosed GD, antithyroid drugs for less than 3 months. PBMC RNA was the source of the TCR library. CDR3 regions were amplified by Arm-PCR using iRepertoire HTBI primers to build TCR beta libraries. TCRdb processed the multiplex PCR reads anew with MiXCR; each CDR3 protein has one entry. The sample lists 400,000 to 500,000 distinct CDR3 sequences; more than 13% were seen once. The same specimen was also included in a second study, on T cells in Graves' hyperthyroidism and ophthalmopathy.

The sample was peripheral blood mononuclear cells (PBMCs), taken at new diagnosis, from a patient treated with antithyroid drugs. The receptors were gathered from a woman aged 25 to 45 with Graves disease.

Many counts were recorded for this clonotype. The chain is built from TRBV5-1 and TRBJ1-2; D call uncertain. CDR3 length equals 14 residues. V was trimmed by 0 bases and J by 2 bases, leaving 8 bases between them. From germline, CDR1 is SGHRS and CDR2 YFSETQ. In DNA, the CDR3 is TGCGCCAGCAGCTTGGCCCCAGGCAACTATGGCTACACCTTC. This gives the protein CASSLAPGNYGYTF. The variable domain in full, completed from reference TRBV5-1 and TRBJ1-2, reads KAGVTQTPRYLIKTRGQQVTLSCSPISGHRSVSWYQQTPGQGLQFLFEYFSETQRNKGNFPGRFSGRQFSNSRSEMNVSTLELGDSALYLCASSLAPGNYGYTFGSGTRLTVV.

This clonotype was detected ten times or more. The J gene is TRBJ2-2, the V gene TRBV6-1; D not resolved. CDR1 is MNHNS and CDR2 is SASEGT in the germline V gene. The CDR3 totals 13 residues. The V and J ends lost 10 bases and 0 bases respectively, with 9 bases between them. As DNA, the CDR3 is TGTGCCACACGGGCCCCGAACACCGGGGAGCTGTTTTTT. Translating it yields CATRAPNTGELFF.

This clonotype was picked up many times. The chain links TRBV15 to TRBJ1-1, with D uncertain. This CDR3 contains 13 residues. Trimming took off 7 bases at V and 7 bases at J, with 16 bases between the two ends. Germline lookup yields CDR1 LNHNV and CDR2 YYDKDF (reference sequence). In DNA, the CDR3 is TGTGCCACCATGAGGGAAAAATATGATGAAGCTTTCTTT. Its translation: CATMREKYDEAFF.